A selection of T cell receptor beta chains follows, all from one sample in a study of blood T cell repertoires in COVID-19. Libraries were prepared by immunoSEQ multiplex PCR; TCRdb keeps only in-frame clonotypes and omits some of them. The sample carries some 110,000 clones, roughly nine tenths recorded once. Input material: peripheral blood. The origin of the receptors is a man aged 40-49 years with acute or convalescent COVID-19. Both conserved end residues are part of each CDR3. D genes are given only for firm matches. Size tells how often a clone was seen (once, few, many) or the class of an expanded clone, and some rows leave it out.

TRBJ1-5	once	.	TRBV3-1/TRBV3-2	TGTGCCAGCAGCCAAGATAGGGGTACCAATCAGCCCCAGCATTTT	CASSQDRGTNQPQHF
TRBJ1-5	.	.	TRBV12-5	TGTGCTAGTGGTTTGAGCCACGGGCAGCCCCAGCATTTT	CASGLSHGQPQHF
TRBJ2-1	.	.	TRBV11-2	TGTGCCAGCAGCTTAGTGGACTTCAGGGGAACCTACAATGAGCAGTTCTTC	CASSLVDFRGTYNEQFF
TRBJ2-5	.	TRBD2	TRBV30	TGTGCCTGGAGGAGGACTAGCGGGAAAGAGACCCAGTACTTC	CAWRRTSGKETQYF
TRBJ1-6	.	.	TRBV30	TGTGCCTGGAGTGTACTGACCTATCCTAGGAATTCACCCCTCCACTTT	CAWSVLTYPRNSPLHF
TRBJ2-5	.	TRBD2	TRBV9	TGTGCCAGCAGCACTCGAGCGGGAGAGGGGGGGACCCAGTACTTC	CASSTRAGEGGTQYF
TRBJ1-6	.	TRBD1	TRBV20-1	TGCAGTGCTAGTAAACAGGGGACGGATTCACCCCTCCACTTT	CSASKQGTDSPLHF
TRBJ1-6	.	.	TRBV10-1	TGCGCCAGCAGTGAGTCTCGGGGAAGGGCCCTCCACTTT	CASSESRGRALHF
TRBJ2-7	.	.	TRBV21-1	TGTGCCAGCAGCAAGGATAAAGGGACAGGGTTTTGGTCGGTCTACGAGCAGTACTTC	CASSKDKGTGFWSVYEQYF
TRBJ1-4	once	.	TRBV3-1/TRBV3-2	TGTGCCAGCAGCCAGCTGCTTGTTATGGCCAATGAAAAACTGTTTTTT	CASSQLLVMANEKLFF
TRBJ2-7	.	.	TRBV19	TGTGCCAGTAGTATATCCAGGGACTCCTACGAGCAGTACTTC	CASSISRDSYEQYF
TRBJ2-7	.	.	TRBV7-8	TGTGCCAGCAGCCTTCGGGATTCCTACGAGCAGTACTTC	CASSLRDSYEQYF
TRBJ1-2	.	TRBD1	TRBV19	TGTGCCAGTACCATCCCGGGACAGTCCTATGGCTACACCTTC	CASTIPGQSYGYTF
TRBJ2-5	.	TRBD2	TRBV7-2	TGTGCCAGCAGCAGTAGCGGGGGAATCGTTGTGGAGACCCAGTACTTC	CASSSSGGIVVETQYF
TRBJ2-2	once	TRBD2	TRBV3-1/TRBV3-2	TGTGCCAGCAGCCAAAGGACTAGCGGCACCGGGGAGCTGTTTTTT	CASSQRTSGTGELFF
TRBJ1-5	.	.	TRBV6-2/TRBV6-3	TGTGCCAGCAGTTACACCGGGACAACTCCAAATCAGCCCCAGCATTTT	CASSYTGTTPNQPQHF
TRBJ2-2	.	TRBD2	TRBV3-1/TRBV3-2	TGTGCCAGCAGCCGGACAGGATCTCCGGGACTAGCGGGGAACACCGGGGAGCTGTTTTTT	CASSRTGSPGLAGNTGELFF
TRBJ2-7	.	TRBD1	TRBV4-1	TGCGCCAGCAGCCAAGCCCTTCAGGGGGCAGAGTACGAGCAGTACTTC	CASSQALQGAEYEQYF
TRBJ1-1	.	TRBD1	TRBV10-3	TGTGCCATCAGTGAGAGGGGGGACAGAAACACTGAAGCTTTCTTT	CAISERGDRNTEAFF
TRBJ1-6	.	TRBD1	TRBV11-2	TGTGCCAGCAGCTTAAATCAAGGACAGGGAAGCTCCTATAATTCACCCCTCCACTTT	CASSLNQGQGSSYNSPLHF